A selection of T cell receptor beta chains follows, all from one sample in a study of OX40 agonist ivuxolimab in advanced cancers. The method was immunoSEQ multiplex PCR; TCRdb's version includes in-frame clones alone and lacks a portion of them. The sample holds 70,000 to 95,000 clones, under 95% seen once. Sequenced here: CD4+ or CD8+ T cells sorted from blood, sampled in a trial of the OX40 agonist ivuxolimab. The receptor set was obtained from an adult with an advanced solid tumor such as melanoma, head and neck, liver or kidney cancer. CDR3s include the opening cysteine and the closing phenylalanine or tryptophan. A D gene is named only where the DNA matches it firmly. Not all rows give a size; the values are once, few, many and, for expanded clones, a class.

TRBV5-1	13	.	.	TRBJ2-7	CASSLYNSYEQYF	TGCGCCAGCAGCTTATACAACTCCTACGAGCAGTACTTC
TRBV7-9	16	.	.	TRBJ2-5	CASSHMDRTGDETQYF	TGTGCCAGCAGCCACATGGACCGAACGGGTGATGAGACCCAGTACTTC
TRBV18	13	.	.	TRBJ1-4	CASSRTSNEKLFF	TGTGCCAGCTCCCGCACGTCTAATGAAAAACTGTTTTTT
TRBV27	14	TRBD1	.	TRBJ1-2	CASRDTGGGYGYTF	TGTGCCAGCAGGGATACAGGGGGCGGCTATGGCTACACCTTC
TRBV5-1	14	.	.	TRBJ2-3	CASSFGLSTDTQYF	TGCGCCAGCAGCTTCGGACTAAGCACAGATACGCAGTATTTT
TRBV5-1	14	.	.	TRBJ2-2	CASSLVQSTGELFF	TGCGCCAGCAGCCTAGTCCAGAGTACCGGGGAGCTGTTTTTT
TRBV7-6	14	.	.	TRBJ2-3	CASSLGVGTDTQYF	TGTGCCAGCAGCTTGGGGGTGGGCACAGATACGCAGTATTTT
TRBV7-9	16	.	.	TRBJ2-5	CASSSSPGPEEGAQYF	TGTGCCAGCAGCTCCAGTCCGGGACCCGAAGAGGGGGCCCAGTACTTC
TRBV5-4	16	TRBD2	.	TRBJ2-5	CASSLRLAGGGETQYF	TGTGCCAGCAGCTTAAGGCTAGCGGGAGGAGGGGAGACCCAGTACTTC
TRBV18	12	.	.	TRBJ1-5	CASSPRGQPQHF	TGTGCCAGCTCCCCTCGGGGGCAGCCCCAGCATTTT
TRBV6-1	15	.	.	TRBJ1-2	CASSEAGVSMNGYTF	TGTGCCAGCAGTGAAGCGGGGGTCTCCATGAATGGCTACACCTTC
TRBV19	14	TRBD1	.	TRBJ1-5	CASSPDRGNQPQHF	TGTGCCAGTAGTCCCGACAGGGGGAATCAGCCCCAGCATTTT
TRBV30	14	.	.	TRBJ2-5	CAWSNPPGKETQYF	TGTGCCTGGAGTAACCCTCCGGGGAAAGAGACCCAGTACTTC
TRBV7-6	13	.	.	TRBJ1-1	CASSLYENTEAFF	TGTGCCAGCAGCTTGTACGAGAACACTGAAGCTTTCTTT
TRBV5-1	15	TRBD1	.	TRBJ2-3	CASSLGQGNTDTQYF	TGCGCCAGCAGCCTGGGACAGGGTAATACAGATACGCAGTATTTT
TRBV2	12	.	.	TRBJ2-7	CASRADSYEQYF	TGTGCCAGCAGAGCGGACTCCTACGAGCAGTACTTC
TRBV6-1	13	.	.	TRBJ1-2	CASSPGPGSGYTF	TGTGCCAGCAGCCCCGGTCCGGGGTCTGGCTACACCTTC
TRBV9	14	TRBD1	.	TRBJ2-5	CASSVAGTVETQYF	TGTGCCAGCAGCGTGGCCGGGACAGTTGAGACCCAGTACTTC
TRBV19	14	TRBD1	.	TRBJ2-1	CASSINGERTGWFF	TGTGCCAGTAGTATAAACGGAGAAAGGACAGGTTGGTTCTTC
TRBV11-2	13	.	.	TRBJ2-7	CASSRSTTYEQYF	TGTGCCAGCAGCCGAAGTACCACCTACGAGCAGTACTTC
TRBV6-1	13	TRBD2	.	TRBJ2-3	CAAGREGPDTQYF	TGTGCCGCCGGGCGGGAGGGCCCCGATACGCAGTATTTT
TRBV27	15	TRBD1	once	TRBJ1-4	CASSLGDRVREKLFF	TGTGCCAGCAGTTTGGGGGACAGAGTACGAGAAAAACTGTTTTTT
TRBV6-1	14	.	.	TRBJ2-1	CASSSAEGLNEQFF	TGTGCCAGCAGTTCAGCCGAGGGGCTTAATGAGCAGTTCTTC
TRBV6-5	15	TRBD1	.	TRBJ1-2	CASSAPRQGLWGYTF	TGTGCCAGCAGTGCCCCCCGACAGGGACTATGGGGCTACACCTTC
TRBV7-2	15	TRBD2	.	TRBJ2-3	CASSLLGAREDTQYF	TGTGCCAGCAGCCTCCTCGGAGCGCGGGAGGATACGCAGTATTTT